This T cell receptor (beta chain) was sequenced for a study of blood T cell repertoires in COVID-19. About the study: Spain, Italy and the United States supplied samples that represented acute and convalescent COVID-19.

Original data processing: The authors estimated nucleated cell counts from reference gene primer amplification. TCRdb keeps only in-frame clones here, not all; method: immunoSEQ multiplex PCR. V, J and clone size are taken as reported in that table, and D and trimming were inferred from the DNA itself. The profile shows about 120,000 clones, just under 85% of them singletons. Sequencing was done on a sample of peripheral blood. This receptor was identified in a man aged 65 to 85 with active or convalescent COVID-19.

In DNA form, the CDR3 reads TGTGCCAGCAGTACTGGACAGATTTACACTGAAGCTTTCTTT. Its translation is CASSTGQIYTEAFF. The rearrangement uses TRBV2 and TRBJ1-1, with a tentative D call TRBD1 (6 bases). Trimming removed 5 bases from V and 3 bases from J, with 13 bases in between. CDR1 is SNHLY and CDR2 is FYNNEI in the germline V gene. The CDR3 length is 14 residues.